Shown below are 21 T cell receptor beta chains from a single sample sequenced in a study of blood T cell repertoires in COVID-19. Clones were read by immunoSEQ multiplex PCR, and TCRdb kept only the in-frame ones, dropping some. The data contain 150,000 to 200,000 clones, under 90% of them singletons. The specimen was peripheral blood. Every receptor here comes from a woman over 75 with acute or convalescent COVID-19.

This clone was detected a few times. The J gene is TRBJ1-4, the V gene TRBV5-1; 7 nucleotides agree with TRBD1. In germline, CDR1 is SGHRS, CDR2 YFSETQ. CDR3 length: 14 residues. V was pared by 5 bases and J by 5 bases, with 6 bases of the junction left unmatched. Here the CDR3 DNA reads TGCGCCAGCAGTCGGACAGGCAAGAATGAAAAACTGTTTTTT. Protein: CASSRTGKNEKLFF.

This chain links TRBV6-5 with TRBJ1-2; 9 bases line up with TRBD1. After removal of 3 bases from V and 8 bases from J, the junction contained 7 bases not matched to a gene. CDR3 length: 14 residues. The V gene's germline CDR1 is MNHEY and CDR2 SVGAGI. This CDR3 reads CASSYVGQGSGYTF. The DNA for the CDR3 is TGTGCCAGCAGTTATGTGGGACAGGGCAGCGGCTACACCTTC.

V and J are TRBV6-6 and TRBJ1-4, with 8 bases that match TRBD1. Per the germline V gene, CDR1 is MNHNY and CDR2 is SVGAGI (reference sequence). This CDR3 region has 15 residues. Trimming cost V 7 bases and J 5 bases; bases outside gene matches: 9. In DNA, the CDR3 is TGTGCCAGCAAAAAGACACGGACAGGGAATGAAAAACTGTTTTTT. Residues: CASKKTRTGNEKLFF.

The genes are TRBV7-9 and TRBJ2-7, with 8 bases lining up with TRBD2. Germline CDR1 reads SEHNR; CDR2 reads FQNEAQ (reference sequence). V shed 2 bases, J shed 1 base, and the junction held 10 bases outside the gene matches. This CDR3 region has 17 residues. The CDR3 loop reads CASSLPTRGGASYEQYF. The CDR3 DNA is TGTGCCAGCAGCTTACCCACCCGGGGGGGGGCTTCCTACGAGCAGTACTTC.

The CDR3 is CASSDGGLRETQYF. The DNA of the CDR3 is TGTGCCAGCAGTGACGGGGGGCTTCGAGAGACCCAGTACTTC. V usage is TRBV6-1 and J usage is TRBJ2-5, with D perhaps TRBD2 (7 bases). Trimming cost V 3 bases and J 4 bases, with 12 bases left between them. This CDR3 is 14 amino acids long. Germline assignment: CDR1 MNHNS and CDR2 SASEGT.

V and J are TRBV6-5 and TRBJ2-3, with TRBD2 matching 9 bases. The CDR3 extends over 14 amino acids. The germline gives CDR1 MNHEY, CDR2 SVGAGI. The V segment lost 7 bases and the J segment 3 bases; nucleotides outside the gene matches: 5. The CDR3 DNA sequence: TGTGCCAGCAATCCAGCGGGGGGAACAGATACGCAGTATTTT. Protein sequence: CASNPAGGTDTQYF.

The chain is built from TRBV20-1 and TRBJ2-5, with D maybe TRBD1 (6 bases). CDR3 length: 16 residues. With 3 bases removed from V and 5 bases from J, the gap between germline ends came to 22 bases. The V gene's germline CDR1 is DFQATT and CDR2 SNEGSKA (reference sequence). CDR3 in DNA: TGCAGTGCTAGTTCCCCGCAGGGGAGCAACTTGGAGACCCAGTACTTC. Its translation is CSASSPQGSNLETQYF.

This clone has just a few counts. The chain has TRBV7-2 and TRBJ1-2; 12 bases align to TRBD1. V shed 3 bases and J 2 bases; nucleotides not matched to a gene: 4. Germline CDR1 reads SGHTA; CDR2 reads FQGNSA. The CDR3 loop spans 16 amino acids. This chain's CDR3 is CASSFTGTGGNYGYTF. The CDR3 DNA sequence: TGTGCCAGCAGCTTTACCGGGACAGGGGGCAACTATGGCTACACCTTC.

The genes are TRBV5-1 and TRBJ2-2, with TRBD1 identical over 7 bases. Germline assignment: CDR1 SGHRS and CDR2 YFSETQ. This CDR3 has 14 amino acids. V shed 2 bases, J shed 7 bases, and the junction held 5 bases outside the gene matches. CDR3 nucleotide sequence: TGCGCCAGCAGCTTAACAGGGGCCTACGGGGAGCTGTTTTTT. Encoded protein: CASSLTGAYGELFF.

CDR3: CASSLTYVNEQFF. CDR3 coding DNA: TGCGCCAGCAGCTTGACTTACGTCAATGAGCAGTTCTTC. V gene TRBV5-1 combines with J gene TRBJ2-1; D unresolved. This CDR3 region has 13 residues. Per the germline V gene, CDR1 is SGHRS and CDR2 is YFSETQ. V lost 1 base to trimming and J lost 6 bases, with 8 bases between them.

CDR3 region: CASSDLTRESNSGANVLTF. In nucleotides, the CDR3 is TGCGCCAGCAGTGACTTAACTCGCGAGAGTAACTCTGGGGCCAACGTCCTGACTTTC. The chain has TRBV10-1 and TRBJ2-6, with D uncertain. Germline V CDR1 and CDR2: WNHNN, SYGVQD (reference sequence). This CDR3 has 19 amino acids. V lost 3 bases, J lost 0 bases, and 18 bases lay in between.

The chain carries TRBV2 and TRBJ2-5; D call uncertain. The CDR3 extends over 12 amino acids. Per the germline V gene, CDR1 is SNHLY and CDR2 is FYNNEI. V was cut by 10 bases and J by 1 base, with 10 bases left in between. The CDR3 reads CATASTQETQYF. The CDR3 DNA follows: TGTGCCACGGCTAGTACCCAAGAGACCCAGTACTTC.

This chain connects TRBV7-9 to TRBJ1-1; TRBD1 is a possible D gene (5 bases). This CDR3 spans 13 amino acids. V was pared by 11 bases and J by 0 bases, with 13 bases between. Germline values: CDR1 SEHNR, CDR2 FQNEAQ (reference sequence). The chain's CDR3 is CASQRGLNTEAFF. The CDR3 nucleotides are TGTGCCTCACAACGGGGGTTGAACACTGAAGCTTTCTTT.

This chain uses TRBV6-1 with TRBJ2-7, with 9 bases identical to TRBD1. V lost 0 bases to trimming and J lost 6 bases; unmatched junction nucleotides: 12. This CDR3 comprises 17 residues. Germline lookup yields CDR1 MNHNS and CDR2 SASEGT. The CDR3 DNA reads TGTGCCAGCAGTGAAGCCAGGTCAGGGACAGGGATTCGCGAGCAGTACTTC. Its translation: CASSEARSGTGIREQYF.

The chain uses TRBV3-1 (or the pseudogene TRBV3-2) and TRBJ1-1; TRBD1 is a possible D gene (6 bases). V was cut by 1 base and J by 4 bases, with 16 bases left in between. The CDR3 has 16 residues. CDR1 and CDR2 from the germline V gene are LGHDT and YNNKEL (reference sequence). Here the CDR3 DNA reads TGTGCCAGCAGCCAAGTTCGGGGGGGCGGTGTCACTGAAGCTTTCTTT. Amino acid sequence: CASSQVRGGGVTEAFF.

The rearrangement links TRBV10-3 to TRBJ1-4; D is undetermined. The germline V gene encodes CDR1 ENHRY and CDR2 SYGVKD. V was trimmed by 8 bases and J by 4 bases, leaving 14 bases between them. CDR3 length: 14 residues. In DNA form, the CDR3 reads TGTGCCATCTCACCCGGAGGGAATAATGAAAAACTGTTTTTT. Amino acid sequence: CAISPGGNNEKLFF.

This chain connects TRBV9 to TRBJ2-1; 8 bases are shared with TRBD2. The CDR3 spans 16 residues. The V gene's germline CDR1 is SGDLS and CDR2 YYNGEE. Germline trimming cut 0 bases from V and 9 bases from J; bases unmatched to any gene: 11. This chain's CDR3 is CASSVDVGGGTSEQFF. The DNA for the CDR3 is TGTGCCAGCAGCGTAGATGTCGGCGGGGGGACGAGTGAGCAGTTCTTC.

This clone has a handful of counts. The chain has TRBV3-1 (or the pseudogene TRBV3-2) and TRBJ1-6; 7 bases align to TRBD1. Trimming at V came to 4 bases and at J to 8 bases, leaving 8 bases not matched to a gene. Germline CDR1 is LGHDT and CDR2 is YNNKEL (reference sequence). There are 15 residues in the CDR3. CDR3 amino acids: CASSRVTGAYSPLHF. The CDR3, as DNA: TGTGCCAGCAGCCGCGTAACAGGGGCCTATTCACCCCTCCACTTT.

This rearrangement joins TRBV7-9 to TRBJ1-4; possibly TRBD1 for D (6 bases). The germline gives CDR1 SEHNR, CDR2 FQNEAQ (reference sequence). The CDR3 runs to 14 residues. Trimming removed 5 bases at V and 8 bases at J, with 15 bases between. The CDR3 DNA sequence: TGTGCCAGCAGCCCGGGGGGGCGCCAGGAAAAACTGTTTTTT. It encodes CASSPGGRQEKLFF.

This rearrangement joins TRBV4-1 to TRBJ2-1, with TRBD2 matching over 13 bases. The CDR3 spans 16 residues. The V segment lost 4 bases and the J segment 4 bases; nucleotides outside the gene matches: 4. From germline, CDR1 is MGHRA and CDR2 YSYEKL. CDR3 region: CASSLTGLAGYNEQFF. The CDR3 DNA is TGCGCCAGCAGCCTCACGGGACTAGCGGGATACAATGAGCAGTTCTTC.

This chain joins TRBV6-5 and TRBJ2-1, with D perhaps TRBD2 (6 bases). V was trimmed by 2 bases and J by 5 bases, leaving 16 bases between them. From germline, CDR1 is MNHEY and CDR2 SVGAGI. The CDR3 contains 16 residues. As DNA, the CDR3 is TGTGCCAGCAGTTACGGAGTCGGGGGATCCCACAATGAGCAGTTCTTC. This codes for CASSYGVGGSHNEQFF.